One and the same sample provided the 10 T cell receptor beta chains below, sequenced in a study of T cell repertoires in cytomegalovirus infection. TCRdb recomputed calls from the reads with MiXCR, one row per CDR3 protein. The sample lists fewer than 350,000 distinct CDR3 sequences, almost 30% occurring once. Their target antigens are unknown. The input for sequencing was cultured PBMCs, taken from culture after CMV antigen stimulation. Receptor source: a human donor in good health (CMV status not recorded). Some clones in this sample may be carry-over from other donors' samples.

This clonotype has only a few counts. CDR3 loop: CASSEAFYARDRDTDTQYF. The CDR3 nucleotides read TGTGCCAGCAGTGAAGCGTTTTACGCGAGGGACCGTGACACAGATACGCAGTATTTT. J is TRBJ2-3 and V is TRBV6-1; D could derive from TRBD1 or TRBD2 (5 bases each). The V end was cut by 0 bases, the J end by 2 bases, with 21 bases between. Germline V lookup: CDR1 MNHNS, CDR2 SASEGT. The length of the CDR3 is 19 residues.

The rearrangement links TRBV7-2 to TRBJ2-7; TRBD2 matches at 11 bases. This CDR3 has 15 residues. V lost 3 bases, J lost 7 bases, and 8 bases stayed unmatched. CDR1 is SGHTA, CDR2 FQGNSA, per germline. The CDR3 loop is CASSFRLAGTGEQYF. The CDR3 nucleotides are TGTGCCAGCAGCTTCAGACTAGCGGGAACTGGAGAGCAGTACTTC.

The CDR3 DNA reads TGCAGCGTTGGGGGAGGCGACTCTACGAGGCAGTACTTC. It codes for CSVGGGDSTRQYF. The V call is TRBV29-1, the J call TRBJ2-7; possible D gene TRBD2, 6 bases. Germline lookup yields CDR1 SQVTM and CDR2 ANQGSEA. This CDR3 contains 13 residues. The V and J ends lost 4 bases and 9 bases respectively, with 19 bases between them.

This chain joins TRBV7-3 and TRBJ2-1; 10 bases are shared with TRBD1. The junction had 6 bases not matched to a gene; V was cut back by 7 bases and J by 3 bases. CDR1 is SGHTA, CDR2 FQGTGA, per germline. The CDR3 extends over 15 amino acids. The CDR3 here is CASKEGTGVYNEQFF. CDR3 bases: TGTGCCAGCAAAGAAGGGACAGGGGTCTACAATGAGCAGTTCTTC.

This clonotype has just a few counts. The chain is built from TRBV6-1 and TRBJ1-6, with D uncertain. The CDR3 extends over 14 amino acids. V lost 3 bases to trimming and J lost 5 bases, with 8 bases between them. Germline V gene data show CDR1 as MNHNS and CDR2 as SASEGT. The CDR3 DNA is TGTGCCAGCAGTGACAGAGGGAATAATTCACCCCTCCACTTT. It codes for CASSDRGNNSPLHF.

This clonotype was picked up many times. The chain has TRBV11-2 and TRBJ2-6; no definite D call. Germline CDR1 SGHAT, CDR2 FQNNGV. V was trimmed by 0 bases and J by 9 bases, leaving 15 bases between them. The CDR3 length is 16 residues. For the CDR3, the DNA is TGTGCCAGCAGCTTAGAGGCCGACATTTGGGTCAACGTCCTGACTTTC. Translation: CASSLEADIWVNVLTF.

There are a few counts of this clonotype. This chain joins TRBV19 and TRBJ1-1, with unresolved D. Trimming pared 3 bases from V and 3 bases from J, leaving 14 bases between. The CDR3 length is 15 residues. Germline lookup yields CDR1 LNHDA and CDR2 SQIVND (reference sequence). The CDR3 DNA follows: TGTGCCAGTAGTATGCGGAGGGAGAGGCACACTGAAGCTTTCTTT. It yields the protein CASSMRRERHTEAFF.

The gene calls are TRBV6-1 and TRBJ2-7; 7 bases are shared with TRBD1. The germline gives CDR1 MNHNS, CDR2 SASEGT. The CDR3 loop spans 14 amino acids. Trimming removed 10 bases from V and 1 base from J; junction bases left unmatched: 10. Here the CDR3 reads CATSRDRLSYEQYF. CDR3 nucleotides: TGTGCCACCTCCCGGGACAGACTTTCCTACGAGCAGTACTTC.

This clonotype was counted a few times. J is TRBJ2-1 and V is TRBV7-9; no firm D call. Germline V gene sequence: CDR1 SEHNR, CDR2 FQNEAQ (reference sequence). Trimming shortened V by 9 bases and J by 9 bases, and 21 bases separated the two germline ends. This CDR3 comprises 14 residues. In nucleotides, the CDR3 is TGTGCCAGTAAAGCTGATGAGCATTGGGGTGAGCAGTTCTTC. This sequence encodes CASKADEHWGEQFF.

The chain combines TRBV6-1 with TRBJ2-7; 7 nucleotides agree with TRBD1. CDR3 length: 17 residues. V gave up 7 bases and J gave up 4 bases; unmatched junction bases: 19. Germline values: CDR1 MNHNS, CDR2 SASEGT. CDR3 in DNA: TGTGCCAGCATCAGAGTGGCCGGGACAGATCTTACTTACGAGCAGTACTTC. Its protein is CASIRVAGTDLTYEQYF.